A selection of T cell receptor beta chains follows, all from one sample in a study of blood T cell repertoires in COVID-19. Generated by immunoSEQ multiplex PCR, the TCRdb table keeps only in-frame clones and is missing some. This sample yields some 200,000 clones, of which 80% to 90% are seen a single time; 7.5% to 8% belongs to the top ten. Sequences were obtained from peripheral blood. Receptors were obtained from a woman aged 50 to 60 with active or convalescent COVID-19. Both conserved end residues are trimmed from each CDR3. Only some rows state a clone size, as once, few, many or a class for expanded clones.

clone size,V gene,CDR3 protein
-,TRBV5-6,ASSLAEGDEAF
-,TRBV2,ASRRDTNTEAF
-,TRBV7-7,ASSPPGQGLGANEKLF
-,TRBV5-5,ASSLRWSNEQF
-,TRBV5-1,ASSLSRADTQY
-,TRBV3-1/TRBV3-2,ASINTNTGELF
-,TRBV29-1,SVETGYTEAF
-,TRBV7-9,ASSLVIGKETEY
-,TRBV7-8,ASSYTGGRPNEQF
-,TRBV9,ASSVGQMNTEAF
-,TRBV5-1,ASSIGHTGGNTEAF
-,TRBV30,AWSPRGSNTGELF
-,TRBV4-1,ASSQEFGGLGSYNEQF
-,TRBV29-1,SATPGLAVETQY
-,TRBV5-6,ASRPKGWNSPLH
few,TRBV11-2,ASSLELVADSYEQY
-,TRBV7-2,ASSLDGNYGYT
-,TRBV6-5,ASSYFRTGGSYGYT
-,TRBV5-4,ASSRGERRGTDTQY
-,TRBV6-5,AIGGGADQETQY